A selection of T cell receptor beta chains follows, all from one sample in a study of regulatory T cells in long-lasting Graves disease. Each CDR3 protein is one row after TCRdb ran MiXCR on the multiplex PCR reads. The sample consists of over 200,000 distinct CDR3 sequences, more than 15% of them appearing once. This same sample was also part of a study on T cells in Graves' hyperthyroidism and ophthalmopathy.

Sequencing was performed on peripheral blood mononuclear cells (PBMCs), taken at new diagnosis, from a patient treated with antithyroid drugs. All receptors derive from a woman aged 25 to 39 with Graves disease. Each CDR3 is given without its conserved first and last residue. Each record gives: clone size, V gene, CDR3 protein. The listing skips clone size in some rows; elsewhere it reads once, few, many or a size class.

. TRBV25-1 ASRPRIDSPLH
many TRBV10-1 ASSESRGADTQY
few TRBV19 ASNPGRDSPLH
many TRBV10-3 AIGGDSSDEQF
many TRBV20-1 SARSEISSYEQY
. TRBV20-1 SARDLSSAADTQY
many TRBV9 ASSVAGQGGKETQY
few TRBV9 ASSVAGGPNQPQH
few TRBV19 ASSMGLQISYEQY
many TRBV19 ASSPRSRLTEAF
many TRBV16 ASSQFVEGANYGYT
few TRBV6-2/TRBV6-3 ASSFSLAYSNEQF
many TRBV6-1 ASRPGTDYGYT
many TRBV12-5 ASGGTGGYNEQF
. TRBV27 ASRGGSAALPQH